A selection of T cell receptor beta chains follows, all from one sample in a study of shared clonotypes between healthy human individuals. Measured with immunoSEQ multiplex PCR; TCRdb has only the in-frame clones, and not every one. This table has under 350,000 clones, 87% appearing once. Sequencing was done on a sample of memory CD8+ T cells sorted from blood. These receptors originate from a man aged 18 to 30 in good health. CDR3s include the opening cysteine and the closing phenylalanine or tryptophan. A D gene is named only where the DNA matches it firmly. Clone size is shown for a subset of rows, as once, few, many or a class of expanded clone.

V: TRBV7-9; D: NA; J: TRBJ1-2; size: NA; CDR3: CASSLTASYGYTF; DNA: TGTGCCAGCAGCCTGACAGCATCCTATGGCTACACCTTC
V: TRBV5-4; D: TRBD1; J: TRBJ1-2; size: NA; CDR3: CASSALGTGGGKDYGYTF; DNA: TGTGCCAGCTCAGCTTTGGGGACAGGGGGCGGTAAGGACTATGGCTACACCTTC
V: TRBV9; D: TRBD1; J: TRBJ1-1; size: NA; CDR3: CASSVGTGSNTEAFF; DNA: TGTGCCAGCAGCGTGGGGACAGGGTCGAACACTGAAGCTTTCTTT
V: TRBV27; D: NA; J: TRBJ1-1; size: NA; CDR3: CASSLSGITEAFF; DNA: TGTGCCAGCAGTTTATCGGGCATCACTGAAGCTTTCTTT
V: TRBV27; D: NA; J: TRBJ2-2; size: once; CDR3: CASSFLHPQGPNTGELFF; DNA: TGTGCCAGCAGTTTCCTACATCCTCAGGGGCCGAACACCGGGGAGCTGTTTTTT
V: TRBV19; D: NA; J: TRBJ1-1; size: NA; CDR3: CASTSIVRQARGTEAFF; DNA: TGTGCCAGTACCTCAATCGTCAGACAGGCTAGGGGGACTGAAGCTTTCTTT
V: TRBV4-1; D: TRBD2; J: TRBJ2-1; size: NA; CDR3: CASSQPPLLAGGYNEQFF; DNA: TGCGCCAGCAGCCAACCCCCCCTTCTGGCGGGGGGTTACAATGAGCAGTTCTTC
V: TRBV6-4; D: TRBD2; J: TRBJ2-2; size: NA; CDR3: CASSSTSGNTGELFF; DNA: TGTGCCAGCAGTTCGACTAGCGGGAACACCGGGGAGCTGTTTTTT
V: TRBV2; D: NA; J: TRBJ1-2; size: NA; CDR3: CASSETTGGHGYTF; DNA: TGTGCCAGCAGCGAAACCACAGGTGGTCACGGCTACACCTTC
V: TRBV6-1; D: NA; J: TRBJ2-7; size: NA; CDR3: CASSDTSYEQYF; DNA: TGTGCCAGCAGTGATACCTCCTACGAGCAGTACTTC
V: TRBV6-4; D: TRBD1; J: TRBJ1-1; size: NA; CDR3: CASSGPGQGPSEAFF; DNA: TGTGCCAGCAGTGGACCGGGACAGGGTCCCTCTGAAGCTTTCTTT
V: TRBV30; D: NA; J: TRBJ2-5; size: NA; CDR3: CAWSVLGETLPETQYF; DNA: TGTGCCTGGAGTGTACTGGGAGAGACCCTGCCAGAGACCCAGTACTTC
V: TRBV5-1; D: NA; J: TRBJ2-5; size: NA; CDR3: CASSLAFPGQETQYF; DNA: TGCGCCAGCAGCTTGGCTTTTCCAGGACAAGAGACCCAGTACTTC
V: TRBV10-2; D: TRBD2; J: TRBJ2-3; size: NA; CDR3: CASSERTSGRASTDTQYF; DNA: TGCGCCAGCAGTGAAAGGACTAGCGGGAGGGCGAGCACAGATACGCAGTATTTT
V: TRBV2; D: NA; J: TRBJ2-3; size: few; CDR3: CAIHIGSPQYF; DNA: TGTGCCATCCATATAGGGTCCCCGCAGTATTTT
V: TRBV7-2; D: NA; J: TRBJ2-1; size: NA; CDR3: CASSLEGPNNEQFF; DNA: TGTGCCAGCAGCTTAGAAGGACCAAACAATGAGCAGTTCTTC
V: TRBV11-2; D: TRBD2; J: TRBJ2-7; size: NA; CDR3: CASSLPRLAGDDEQYF; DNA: TGTGCCAGCAGCTTACCCCGACTAGCGGGAGATGACGAGCAGTACTTC
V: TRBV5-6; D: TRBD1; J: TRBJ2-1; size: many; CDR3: CASSYTGTGLYNEQFF; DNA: TGTGCCAGCAGCTACACCGGGACAGGGCTCTACAATGAGCAGTTCTTC
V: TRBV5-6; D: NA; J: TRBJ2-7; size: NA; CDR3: CASSLRWYEQYF; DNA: TGTGCCAGCAGCCTCCGATGGTACGAGCAGTACTTC
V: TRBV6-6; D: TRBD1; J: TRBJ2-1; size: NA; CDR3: CASSYSVRGQPRFF; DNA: TGTGCCAGCAGTTACTCGGTCAGGGGGCAACCTCGGTTCTTC
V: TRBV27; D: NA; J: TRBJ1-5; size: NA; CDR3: CASSFSAASTAWPQHF; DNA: TGTGCCAGCAGTTTCTCGGCGGCCTCCACGGCGTGGCCCCAGCATTTT
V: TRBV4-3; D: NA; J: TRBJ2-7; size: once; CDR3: CASSPTLGLSYEQYF; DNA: TGCGCCAGCAGCCCAACCCTCGGGCTCTCCTACGAGCAGTACTTC
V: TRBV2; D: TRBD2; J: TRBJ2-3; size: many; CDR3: CASSFLAGEGSTFRDTQYF; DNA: TGTGCCAGCAGTTTCTTAGCGGGAGAGGGATCTACGTTTAGAGATACGCAGTATTTT
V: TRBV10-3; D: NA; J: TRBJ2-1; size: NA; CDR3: CAISDPTGTGYNEQFF; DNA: TGTGCCATCAGTGACCCCACGGGAACCGGTTACAATGAGCAGTTCTTC
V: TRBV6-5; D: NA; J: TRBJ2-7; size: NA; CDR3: CASSYSKEGTYEQYF; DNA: TGTGCCAGCAGTTACTCGAAGGAGGGTACCTACGAGCAGTACTTC
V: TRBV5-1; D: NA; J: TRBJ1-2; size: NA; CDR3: CASSPHRRIFYGYTF; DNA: TGCGCCAGCAGCCCCCATCGACGTATCTTCTATGGCTACACCTTC
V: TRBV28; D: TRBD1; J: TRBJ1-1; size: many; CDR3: CASSRDRALNTEAFF; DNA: TGTGCCAGCAGCCGGGACAGGGCGTTGAACACTGAAGCTTTCTTT
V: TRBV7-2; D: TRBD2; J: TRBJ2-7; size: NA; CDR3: CASSPSGRGEQYF; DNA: TGTGCCAGCAGCCCTAGCGGGAGGGGGGAGCAGTACTTC
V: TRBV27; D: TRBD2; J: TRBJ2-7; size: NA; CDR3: CASSYGTSGTYEQYF; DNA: TGTGCCAGCAGTTACGGGACTAGCGGGACCTACGAGCAGTACTTC
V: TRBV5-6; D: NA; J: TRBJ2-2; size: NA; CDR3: CASSWLATGELFF; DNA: TGTGCCAGCAGCTGGTTAGCCACCGGGGAGCTGTTTTTT
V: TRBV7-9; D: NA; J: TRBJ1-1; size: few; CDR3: CASSTRGRLMNTEAFF; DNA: TGTGCCAGCAGCACCCGTGGAAGGTTGATGAACACTGAAGCTTTCTTT
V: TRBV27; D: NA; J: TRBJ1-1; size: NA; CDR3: CASSPTLNTEAFF; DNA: TGTGCCAGCAGTCCTACACTGAACACTGAAGCTTTCTTT
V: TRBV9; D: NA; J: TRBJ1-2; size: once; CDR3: CASSADREGGFDGYTF; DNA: TGTGCCAGCAGCGCAGATAGGGAAGGGGGTTTTGATGGCTACACCTTC
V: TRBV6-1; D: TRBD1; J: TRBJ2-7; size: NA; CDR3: CASSEIQTGGFYEQYF; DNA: TGTGCCAGCAGTGAAATTCAGACAGGGGGGTTCTACGAGCAGTACTTC
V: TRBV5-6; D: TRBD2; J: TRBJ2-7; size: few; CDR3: CASSFGGSLGEQYF; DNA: TGTGCCAGCAGCTTCGGCGGGAGCCTGGGCGAGCAGTACTTC
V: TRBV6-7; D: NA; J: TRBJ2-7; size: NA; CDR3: CASNPGTPTSYEQYF; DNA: TGTGCCAGCAACCCCGGGACACCTACTTCCTACGAGCAGTACTTC
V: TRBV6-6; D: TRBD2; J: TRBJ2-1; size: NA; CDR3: CASSYSGLAGGYEQFF; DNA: TGTGCCAGCAGTTACTCGGGACTAGCGGGGGGTTATGAGCAGTTCTTC
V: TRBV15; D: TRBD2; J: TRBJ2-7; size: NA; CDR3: CATSRGLAGGYEQYF; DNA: TGTGCCACCAGCAGGGGACTAGCGGGGGGGTACGAGCAGTACTTC
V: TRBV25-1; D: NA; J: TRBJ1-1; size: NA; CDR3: CASSDSFAAEAFF; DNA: TGTGCCAGCTCAGACTCCTTTGCGGCTGAAGCTTTCTTT
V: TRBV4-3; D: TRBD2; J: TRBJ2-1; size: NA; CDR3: CASSQEALAGASYNEQFF; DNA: TGCGCCAGCAGCCAAGAAGCCCTAGCGGGAGCCTCCTACAATGAGCAGTTCTTC
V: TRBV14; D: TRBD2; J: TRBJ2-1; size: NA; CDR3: CASSQRAPVVAGGNEQFF; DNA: TGTGCCAGCAGCCAAAGAGCCCCCGTGGTAGCGGGGGGTAATGAGCAGTTCTTC
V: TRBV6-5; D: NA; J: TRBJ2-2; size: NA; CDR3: CASSNSGELFF; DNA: TGTGCCAGCAGTAACTCCGGGGAGCTGTTTTTT
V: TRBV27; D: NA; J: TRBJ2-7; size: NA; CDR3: CASSLWSGGADEQYF; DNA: TGTGCCAGCAGTTTATGGTCCGGGGGCGCGGACGAGCAGTACTTC
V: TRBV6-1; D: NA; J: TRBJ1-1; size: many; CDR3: CASSEVAEAFF; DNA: TGTGCCAGCAGTGAAGTGGCAGAAGCTTTCTTT
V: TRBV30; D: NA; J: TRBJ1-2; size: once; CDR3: CAWSVWGEGYTF; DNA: TGTGCCTGGAGTGTATGGGGGGAAGGCTACACCTTC
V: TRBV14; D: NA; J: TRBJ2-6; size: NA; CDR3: CASSPRRGGGPSGANVLTF; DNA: TGTGCCAGCAGCCCGAGGAGGGGGGGTGGACCCTCTGGGGCCAACGTCCTGACTTTC
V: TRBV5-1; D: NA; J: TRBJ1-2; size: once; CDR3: CASSLGRPGYGYTF; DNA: TGCGCCAGCAGCTTGGGACGGCCCGGCTATGGCTACACCTTC
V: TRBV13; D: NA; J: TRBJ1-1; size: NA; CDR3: CASSLGPGGTEAFF; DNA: TGTGCCAGCAGCTTAGGCCCCGGGGGCACTGAAGCTTTCTTT
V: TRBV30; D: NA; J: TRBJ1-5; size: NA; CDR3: CAWSPQRRGNQPQHF; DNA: TGTGCCTGGAGTCCCCAGCGGAGGGGCAATCAGCCCCAGCATTTT
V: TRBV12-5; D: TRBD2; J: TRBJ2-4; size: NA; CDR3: CASAIAGLKNIQYF; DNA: TGTGCTAGTGCCATAGCGGGGCTCAAAAACATTCAGTACTTC
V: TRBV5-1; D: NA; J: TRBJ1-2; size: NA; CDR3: CASSLEGSPGYGYTF; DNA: TGCGCCAGCAGCTTGGAGGGCTCCCCCGGGTATGGCTACACCTTC
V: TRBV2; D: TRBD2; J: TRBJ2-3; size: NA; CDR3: CASSAIAGGTDTQYF; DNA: TGTGCCAGCAGTGCTATAGCGGGAGGCACCGATACGCAGTATTTT
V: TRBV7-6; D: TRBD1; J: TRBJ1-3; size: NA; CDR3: CASSRDRGSGNTIYF; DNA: TGTGCCAGCAGCCGGGACAGGGGCTCTGGAAACACCATATATTTT
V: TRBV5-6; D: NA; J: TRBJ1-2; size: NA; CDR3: CASSLGGNDYGYTF; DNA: TGTGCCAGCAGCTTGGGTGGCAACGACTATGGCTACACCTTC